The 20 T cell receptor beta chains given below trace back to one sample, sequenced in a study of Graves' ophthalmopathy and Graves' hyperthyroidism. Amplification of the TCR beta CDR3 regions used RNA transcripts (as template). The library came from an HTBI-primed first-round RT-PCR and a second-round multiplex PCR. Via MiXCR, TCRdb re-called the multiplex PCR reads, giving one row per CDR3 protein. The table has 500,000 to 800,000 distinct CDR3 sequences, 35% to 45% seen once; the top ten hold more than 3%. Sequencing was carried out using peripheral blood. These receptors were obtained from an adult man with Graves' ophthalmopathy.

The chain has TRBV27 and TRBJ1-1; D not certain. This CDR3 comprises 14 residues. The V end lost 3 bases, the J end lost 0 bases, and 8 bases lay between the germline ends. Germline CDR1 MNHEY, CDR2 SMNVEV (reference sequence). CDR3 bases: TGTGCCAGCAGTTTTAGTATTCTGAACACTGAAGCTTTCTTT. This gives the protein CASSFSILNTEAFF.

Ten or more counts support this clonotype. The chain is built from TRBV12-3 or TRBV12-4 and TRBJ2-5; the D gene is possibly TRBD1 (6 bases). V dropped 3 bases and J dropped 3 bases, with 11 bases sitting between them. The CDR3 contains 14 residues. CDR3 bases: TGTGCCAGCAGTTTCTGGGACAAGAAAGAGACCCAGTACTTC. It codes for CASSFWDKKETQYF.

This rearrangement joins TRBV7-9 to TRBJ2-5; 10 bases align to TRBD2. V was clipped by 4 bases and J by 4 bases; unmatched bases: 9. In germline, CDR1 is SEHNR, CDR2 FQNEAQ (reference sequence). This CDR3 has 16 residues. The CDR3 loop is CASSWLAGAGGETQYF. The CDR3 DNA reads TGTGCCAGCAGCTGGCTAGCGGGAGCCGGCGGAGAGACCCAGTACTTC.

About this clonotype itself: A much larger clone lies a single base off, so this may be a read error. The V call is TRBV2, the J call TRBJ2-7, with TRBD1 identical over 7 bases. CDR1 and CDR2 from the germline V gene are SNHLY and FYNNEI. CDR3 length: 14 amino acids. The CDR3 DNA reads as TGTGTCAGCGGATACAGGGGATCTACCTACGAGCAGTACTTC. Encoded protein: CVSGYRGSTYEQYF.

This clonotype was detected ten times or more. This chain connects TRBV7-9 to TRBJ2-5; tentative D call: TRBD2 (7 bases). Germline-derived CDR1 and CDR2 are SEHNR and FQNEAQ (reference sequence). CDR3 length: 13 amino acids. V lost 3 bases and J 4 bases, leaving 9 bases between the germline ends. The CDR3 reads CASSFGGPETQYF. CDR3 DNA: TGTGCCAGCAGCTTCGGGGGGCCAGAGACCCAGTACTTC.

V usage is TRBV24-1 and J usage is TRBJ2-1; no reliable D call. V was cut by 2 bases and J by 0 bases, with 16 bases left in between. The CDR3 loop spans 18 amino acids. Germline CDR1 and CDR2: KGHDR and SFDVKD. The CDR3 sequence: CATSDSHPATSSYNEQFF. The CDR3, as DNA: TGTGCCACCAGTGATTCTCACCCAGCGACGAGCTCCTACAATGAGCAGTTCTTC.

The genes are TRBV5-1 and TRBJ2-5, with TRBD2 as a possible D gene (5 bases). This CDR3 spans 14 amino acids. V lost 2 bases to trimming and J lost 7 bases, with 15 bases between them. Germline V gene sequence: CDR1 SGHRS, CDR2 YFSETQ. The CDR3: CASSFGSGIRTQYF. The CDR3 nucleotides are TGCGCCAGCAGCTTTGGGTCGGGAATAAGGACCCAGTACTTC.

The CDR3, as DNA: TGCGCCAGCAGCGTTCCCTCCGGGACTAGCGGGGGTAACTACGAGCAGTACTTC. It specifies CASSVPSGTSGGNYEQYF. The chain is built from TRBV5-1 and TRBJ2-7; 14 nucleotides line up with TRBD2. Trimming removed 4 bases from V and 3 bases from J; junction bases left unmatched: 12. The length of the CDR3 is 18 residues. Germline CDR1 is SGHRS and CDR2 is YFSETQ. The full variable domain, in which reference TRBV5-1 and TRBJ2-7 provide the parts outside the CDR3, is KAGVTQTPRYLIKTRGQQVTLSCSPISGHRSVSWYQQTPGQGLQFLFEYFSETQRNKGNFPGRFSGRQFSNSRSEMNVSTLELGDSALYLCASSVPSGTSGGNYEQYFGPGTRLTVT.

This clonotype has a count of ten or more. V gene TRBV2 combines with J gene TRBJ2-7, with D perhaps matching TRBD2 (5 bases). Trimming took 6 bases from V and 3 from J, leaving 9 bases between them. The CDR3 is 12 residues long. Germline V gives CDR1 SNHLY, CDR2 FYNNEI. The CDR3 DNA reads TGTGCCAGCAGCGTCGAGGGCTACGAGCAGTACTTC. It yields the protein CASSVEGYEQYF.

This chain uses TRBV20-1 with TRBJ1-1; weak D call: TRBD1 (6 bases). The length of the CDR3 is 13 residues. V dropped 4 bases and J dropped 4 bases, with 13 bases sitting between them. Germline CDR1 is DFQATT and CDR2 is SNEGSKA (reference sequence). CDR3 amino acids: CSAITGYGTEAFF. CDR3 DNA: TGCAGTGCTATCACAGGGTACGGCACTGAAGCTTTCTTT.

This clonotype was seen at least ten times. V gene TRBV12-3 or TRBV12-4 combines with J gene TRBJ1-1; D remains unclear. This CDR3 is 14 amino acids long. Trimming stripped 2 bases from V and 3 bases from J, with 10 bases between. CDR3 DNA sequence: TGTGCCAGCAGTTTAAATCGGGATTACACTGAAGCTTTCTTT. This encodes CASSLNRDYTEAFF.

In its sample, this clonotype was seen many times. The chain is built from TRBV19 and TRBJ2-5; D gene ambiguous. Germline CDR1 LNHDA, CDR2 SQIVND (reference sequence). Trimming removed 6 bases at V and 4 bases at J, with 12 bases between. This CDR3 has 13 amino acids. CDR3 in DNA: TGTGCCAGTAGCCCAGGAGTTCGAGAGACCCAGTACTTC. The encoded protein is CASSPGVRETQYF.

In the case of this clonotype: With a much larger clone just one base away, this may be a read error. The conserved phenylalanine or tryptophan is not found at the CDR3 terminus, so this likely reflects a read error. The rearrangement links TRBV5-1 to TRBJ2-5; D not certain. Germline V gene lookup returns CDR1 SGHRS and CDR2 YFSETQ. This CDR3 contains 13 residues. Trimming removed 0 bases at V and 4 bases at J, with 7 bases between. CDR3 DNA: TGCGCCAGCAGCTTGGGGCAGAGAGAGACCCAGTACCTC. It yields the protein CASSLGQRETQYL.

Worth noting for this clonotype: This could be a read error, since a much larger clone is one nucleotide away. The rearrangement uses TRBV7-4 and TRBJ1-4; a weak D match, TRBD1 (5 bases). Germline assignment: CDR1 SGHVT and CDR2 SQSDAQ. The CDR3 is 15 amino acids. Trimming stripped 6 bases from V and 2 bases from J, with 13 bases between. The CDR3 coding sequence is TGTGCCAGCAGTTCCTCCCAGGGTACTAATGAAAAACTGTTTTTT. Translation: CASSSSQGTNEKLFF. Full variable domain (rest looked up from reference TRBV7-4 and TRBJ1-4): GAGVSQSPRYKVAKRGRDVALRCDSISGHVTLYWYRQTLGQGSEVLTYSQSDAQRDKSGRPSGRFSAERPERSVSTLKIQRTEQGDSAVYLCASSSSQGTNEKLFFGSGTQLSVL.

The chain has TRBV7-8 and TRBJ2-7, with 9 nucleotides matching TRBD1. The CDR3 totals 15 residues. Germline CDR1 is SGHVS and CDR2 is FQNEAQ. V was pared by 6 bases and J by 3 bases, with 9 bases of the junction left unmatched. The CDR3 reads CASSFPGQGFYEQYF. Here the CDR3 DNA reads TGTGCCAGCAGTTTCCCGGGACAGGGTTTCTACGAGCAGTACTTC.

This clonotype was found many times. The V gene is TRBV12-3 or TRBV12-4, the J gene TRBJ2-5, with D unresolved. V gave up 1 base and J gave up 6 bases, with 3 bases separating them. The CDR3 has 11 amino acids. CDR3: CASSLEKTQYF. CDR3 DNA: TGTGCCAGCAGTTTAGAGAAGACCCAGTACTTC.

DNA of the CDR3: TGCAGTGCTAGAGCCAGGACTAGCGGGAATAATTCACCCCTCCACTTT. This codes for CSARARTSGNNSPLHF. The chain links TRBV20-1 to TRBJ1-6; no clear D gene. Trimming cost V 1 base and J 5 bases, with 15 bases left between them. The CDR3 sequence is 16 residues long. Germline loops: CDR1 DFQATT, CDR2 SNEGSKA (reference sequence).

Written as DNA, the CDR3 is TGTGCCACCAGACGAGCTGGGCTGAGCTCCTACGAGCAGTACTTC. Protein product: CATRRAGLSSYEQYF. The rearrangement links TRBV15 to TRBJ2-7; D is ambiguous. This CDR3 contains 15 residues. Germline lookup yields CDR1 LNHNV and CDR2 YYDKDF (reference sequence). Trimming took off 6 bases at V and 0 bases at J, with 15 bases between the two ends.

This clonotype has a handful of counts. The CDR3 DNA reads as TGTGCCAGCAGCTTAGATCCCCCGACAGGCCCCCACGAGCAGTACTTC. It translates to CASSLDPPTGPHEQYF. The V gene is TRBV7-6, the J gene TRBJ2-7; weak D call: TRBD1 (6 bases). With 1 base removed from V and 5 bases from J, the gap between germline ends came to 18 bases. The CDR3 is 16 residues long. Germline CDR1 reads SGHVS; CDR2 reads FNYEAQ.

This clonotype was observed a single time. An end of the junction does not agree with germline; a read error may underlie this. The V gene is TRBV20-1, the J gene TRBJ2-5, with D perhaps assigned TRBD1 or TRBD2 (6 bases each). Looked up from germline, CDR1 is DFQATT and CDR2 is SNEGSKA (reference sequence). The CDR3 sequence is 13 residues long. DNA of the CDR3: TGCAGTGCTAGAGTCGGGGGCGCGGAGACCCAGTGCTTC. It translates to CSARVGGAETQCF.